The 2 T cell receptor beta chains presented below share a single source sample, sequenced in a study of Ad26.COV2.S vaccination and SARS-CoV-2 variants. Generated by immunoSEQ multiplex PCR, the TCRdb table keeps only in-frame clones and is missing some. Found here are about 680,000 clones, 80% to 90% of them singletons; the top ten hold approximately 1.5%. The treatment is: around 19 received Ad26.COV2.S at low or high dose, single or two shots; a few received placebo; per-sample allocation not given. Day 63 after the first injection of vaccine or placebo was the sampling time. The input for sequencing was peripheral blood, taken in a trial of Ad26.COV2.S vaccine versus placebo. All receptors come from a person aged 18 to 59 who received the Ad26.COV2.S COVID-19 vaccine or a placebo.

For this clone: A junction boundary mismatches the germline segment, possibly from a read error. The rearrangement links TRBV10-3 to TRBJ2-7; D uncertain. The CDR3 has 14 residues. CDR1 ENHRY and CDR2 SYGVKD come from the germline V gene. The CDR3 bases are TGTGCCATGAGTGGGGAAAGGAGCTCCTACGAGCAGTACTTC. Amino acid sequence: CAMSGERSSYEQYF.

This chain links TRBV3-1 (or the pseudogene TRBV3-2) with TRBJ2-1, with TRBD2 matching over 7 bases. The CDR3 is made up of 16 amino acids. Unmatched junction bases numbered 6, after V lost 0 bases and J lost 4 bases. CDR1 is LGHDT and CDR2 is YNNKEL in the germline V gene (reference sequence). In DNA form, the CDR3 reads TGTGCCAGCAGCCAAGACCACAGCGGGGCTTACAATGAGCAGTTCTTC. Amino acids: CASSQDHSGAYNEQFF.